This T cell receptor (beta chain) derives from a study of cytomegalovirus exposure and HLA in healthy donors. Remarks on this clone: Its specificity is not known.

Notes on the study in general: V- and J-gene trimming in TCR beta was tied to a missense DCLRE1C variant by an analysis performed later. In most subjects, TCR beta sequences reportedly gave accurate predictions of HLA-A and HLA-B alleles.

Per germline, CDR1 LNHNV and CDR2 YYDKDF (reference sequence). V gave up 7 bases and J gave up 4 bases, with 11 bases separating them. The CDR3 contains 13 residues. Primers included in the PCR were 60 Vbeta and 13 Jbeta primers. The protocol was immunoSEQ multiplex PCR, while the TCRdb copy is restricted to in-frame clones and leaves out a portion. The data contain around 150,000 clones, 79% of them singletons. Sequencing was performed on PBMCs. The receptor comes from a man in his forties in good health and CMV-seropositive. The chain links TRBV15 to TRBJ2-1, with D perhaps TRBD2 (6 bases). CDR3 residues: CATTDGTYNEQFF. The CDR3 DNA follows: TGTGCCACCACCGACGGGACTTACAATGAGCAGTTCTTC.